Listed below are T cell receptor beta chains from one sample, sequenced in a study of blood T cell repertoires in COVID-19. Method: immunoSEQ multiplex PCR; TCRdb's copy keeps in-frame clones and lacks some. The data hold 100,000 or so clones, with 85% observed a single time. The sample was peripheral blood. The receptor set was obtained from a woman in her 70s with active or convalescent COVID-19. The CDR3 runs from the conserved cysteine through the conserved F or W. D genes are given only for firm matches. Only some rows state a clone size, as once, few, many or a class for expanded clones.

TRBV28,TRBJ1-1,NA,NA,TGTGCCAGCAGTTTGGGGGGGCAGGATAACACTGAAGCTTTCTTT,CASSLGGQDNTEAFF
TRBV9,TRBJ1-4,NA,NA,TGTGCCAGCAGCCTCCCTGGAGGGGAAAAACTGTTTTTT,CASSLPGGEKLFF
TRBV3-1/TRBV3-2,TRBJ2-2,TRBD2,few,TGTGCCAGCAGACTCAGGACTAGCGGGAGTAATACCGGGGAGCTGTTTTTT,CASRLRTSGSNTGELFF
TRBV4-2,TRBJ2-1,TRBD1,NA,TGTGCCAGCAGCCCATCGGACAGGGGGCGTCAGGTTGAGCAGTTCTTC,CASSPSDRGRQVEQFF
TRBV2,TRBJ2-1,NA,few,TGTGCCAGCAGTGAGGAGGCGGGGAGCTCCTACAATGAGCAGTTCTTC,CASSEEAGSSYNEQFF
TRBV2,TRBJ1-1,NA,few,TGTGCCAGCAGTGAGGGCAGGGGGAACACTGAAGCTTTCTTT,CASSEGRGNTEAFF
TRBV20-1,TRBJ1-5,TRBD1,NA,TGCAGTGCTAGTGGGGACAGCAGTCAGCCCCAGCATTTT,CSASGDSSQPQHF
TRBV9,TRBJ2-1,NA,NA,TGTGCCAGCAGCGTAGGGAGGGAGACCTACAATGAGCAGTTCTTC,CASSVGRETYNEQFF
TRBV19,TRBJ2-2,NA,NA,TGTGCCAGTAACCAGGGGGGGAACACCGGGGAGCTGTTTTTT,CASNQGGNTGELFF
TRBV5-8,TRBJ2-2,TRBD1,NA,TGTGCCAGCAGCTTGGCGGGACAGGGTTTCACCGGGGAGCTGTTTTTT,CASSLAGQGFTGELFF
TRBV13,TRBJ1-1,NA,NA,TGTGCCAGCAGCTTAAGAGACAGGAACACTGAAGCTTTCTTT,CASSLRDRNTEAFF
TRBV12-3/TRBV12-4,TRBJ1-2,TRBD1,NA,TGTGCCAGCAGTAGACAGGGGGGGTATGGCTACACCTTC,CASSRQGGYGYTF
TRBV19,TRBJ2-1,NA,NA,TGTGCCAGTAGTATAGTAGGGGTGGGGTCCTACAATGAGCAGTTCTTC,CASSIVGVGSYNEQFF
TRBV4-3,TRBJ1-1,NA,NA,TGCGCCAGCAGCCAAGATGGGCAGGGTCACACTGAAGCTTTCTTT,CASSQDGQGHTEAFF
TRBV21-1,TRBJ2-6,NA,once,TGTGCCAGCAGCCACCCCCGTAGTCGGGACAGGGGGCCTGGGGCCAACGTCCTGACTTTC,CASSHPRSRDRGPGANVLTF
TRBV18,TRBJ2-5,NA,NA,TGTGCCAGCTCACCAGCCCAAAGAGGGGAGACCCAGTACTTC,CASSPAQRGETQYF
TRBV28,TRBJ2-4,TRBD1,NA,TGTGCCAGCAGTCCTAGGTGGGGTCCGGGACAGGGCCACATTCAGTACTTC,CASSPRWGPGQGHIQYF
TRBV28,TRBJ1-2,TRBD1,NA,TGTGCCGGCAGCAACCTCTCGGACAGGGGAGCTGGCTACACCTTC,CAGSNLSDRGAGYTF
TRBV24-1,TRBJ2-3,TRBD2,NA,TGTGCCACCAGTGACCGAGGACTAGCGGGAGGCTACACAGATACGCAGTATTTT,CATSDRGLAGGYTDTQYF
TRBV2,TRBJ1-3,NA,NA,TGTGCCAGCAGTGAACGGGTGGCTGGAAACACCATATATTTT,CASSERVAGNTIYF
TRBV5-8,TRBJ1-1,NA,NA,TGTGCCAGCAGCTTGGAGGCGGACTGGGGCACTGAAGCTTTCTTT,CASSLEADWGTEAFF
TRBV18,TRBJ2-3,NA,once,TGTGCCAGCTCAACCCAGGGTAACACAGATACGCAGTATTTT,CASSTQGNTDTQYF
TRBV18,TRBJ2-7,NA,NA,TGTGCCAGCTCACCACCCTCGTCGTCAGGGGTACAGGAGCAGTACTTC,CASSPPSSSGVQEQYF
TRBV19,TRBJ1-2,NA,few,TGTGCCAGTAGTATGGGGCAGGCCGGCTACACCTTC,CASSMGQAGYTF